One and the same sample provided the 2 T cell receptor beta chains below, sequenced in a study of control samples from healthy donors and cancer patients. Libraries were prepared by immunoSEQ multiplex PCR; TCRdb keeps only in-frame clonotypes and omits some of them. The sample carries 140,000 to 150,000 clones, 91% recorded once. What was sequenced was blood. Receptor source: a man aged 25-45 years in good health.

The chain carries TRBV30 and TRBJ1-1; 7 bases match TRBD1. Germline V CDR1 and CDR2: GTSNPN, SVGIG (reference sequence). The CDR3 spans 13 residues. After removal of 2 bases from V and 0 bases from J, the junction contained 0 bases not matched to a gene. This CDR3 is CAWSTGVNTEAFF. The CDR3 DNA reads TGTGCCTGGAGTACAGGGGTGAACACTGAAGCTTTCTTT. The full variable domain, in which reference TRBV30 and TRBJ1-1 provide the parts outside the CDR3, is SQTIHQWPATLVQPVGSPLSLECTVEGTSNPNLYWYRQAAGRGLQLLFYSVGIGQISSEVPQNLSASRPQDRQFILSSKKLLLSDSGFYLCAWSTGVNTEAFFGQGTRLTVV.

The V and J genes are TRBV5-6 and TRBJ1-1, with no clear D. From germline, CDR1 is SGHDT and CDR2 YYEEEE. There are 13 residues in the CDR3. V lost 5 bases to trimming and J lost 1 base, with 9 bases between them. Here the CDR3 DNA reads TGTGCCAGCAGGTCCAGAAAGAACACTGAAGCTTTCTTT. Protein product: CASRSRKNTEAFF.